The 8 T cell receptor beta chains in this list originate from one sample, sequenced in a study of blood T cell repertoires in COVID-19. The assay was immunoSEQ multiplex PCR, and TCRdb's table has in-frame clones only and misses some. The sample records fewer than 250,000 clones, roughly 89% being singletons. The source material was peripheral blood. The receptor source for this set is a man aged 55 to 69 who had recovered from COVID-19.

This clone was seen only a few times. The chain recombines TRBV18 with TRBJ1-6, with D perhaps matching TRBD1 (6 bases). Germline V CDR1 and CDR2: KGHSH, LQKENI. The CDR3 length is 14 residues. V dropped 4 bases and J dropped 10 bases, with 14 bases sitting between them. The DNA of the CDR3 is TGTGCCAGCTCACTGTCAGGGGCAGGCTCACCCCTCCACTTT. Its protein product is CASSLSGAGSPLHF.

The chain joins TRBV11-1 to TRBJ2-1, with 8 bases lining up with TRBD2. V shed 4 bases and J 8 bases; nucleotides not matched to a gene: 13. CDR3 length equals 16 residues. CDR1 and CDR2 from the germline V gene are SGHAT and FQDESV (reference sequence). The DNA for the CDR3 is TGTGCCAGCAGCTCGGGGGACTGGAAGCGGGGGTATGAGCAGTTCTTC. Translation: CASSSGDWKRGYEQFF.

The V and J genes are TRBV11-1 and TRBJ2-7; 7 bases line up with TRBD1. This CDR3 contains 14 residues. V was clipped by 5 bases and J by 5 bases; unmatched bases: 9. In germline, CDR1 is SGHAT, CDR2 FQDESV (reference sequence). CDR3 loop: CASSPTGQLNEQYF. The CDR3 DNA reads TGTGCCAGCAGCCCTACGGGACAGCTCAACGAGCAGTACTTC.

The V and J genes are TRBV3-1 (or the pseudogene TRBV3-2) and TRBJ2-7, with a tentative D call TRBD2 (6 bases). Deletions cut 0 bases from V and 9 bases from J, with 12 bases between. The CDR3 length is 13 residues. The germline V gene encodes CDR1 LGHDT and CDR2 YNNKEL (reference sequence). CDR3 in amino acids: CASSQDERAGQYF. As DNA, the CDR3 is TGTGCCAGCAGCCAAGATGAGCGGGCTGGGCAGTACTTC.

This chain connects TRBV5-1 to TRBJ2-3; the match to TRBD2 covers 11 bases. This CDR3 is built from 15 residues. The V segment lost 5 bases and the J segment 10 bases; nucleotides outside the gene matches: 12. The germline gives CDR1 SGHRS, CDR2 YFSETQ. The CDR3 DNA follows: TGCGCCAGCAGGACTTCTAGCGGGAGGCCCCTCGCGCAGTATTTT. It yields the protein CASRTSSGRPLAQYF.

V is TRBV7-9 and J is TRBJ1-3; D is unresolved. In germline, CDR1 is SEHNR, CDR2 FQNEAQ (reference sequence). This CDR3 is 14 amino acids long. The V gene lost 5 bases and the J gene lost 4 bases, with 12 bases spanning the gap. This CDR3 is CASSHRAEGNTIYF. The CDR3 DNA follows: TGTGCCAGCAGCCATCGAGCTGAAGGAAACACCATATATTTT.

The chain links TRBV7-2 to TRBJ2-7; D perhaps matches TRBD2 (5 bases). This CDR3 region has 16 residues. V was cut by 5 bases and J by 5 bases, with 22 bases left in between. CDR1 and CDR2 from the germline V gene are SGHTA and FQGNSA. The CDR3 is CASSPWNGVSRDEQYF. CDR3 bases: TGTGCCAGCAGCCCATGGAACGGGGTGTCTCGGGACGAGCAGTACTTC. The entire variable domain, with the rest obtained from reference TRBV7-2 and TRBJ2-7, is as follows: GAGVSQSPSNKVTEKGKDVELRCDPISGHTALYWYRQSLGQGLEFLIYFQGNSAPDKSGLPSDRFSAERTGGSVSTLTIQRTQQEDSAVYLCASSPWNGVSRDEQYFGPGTRLTVT.

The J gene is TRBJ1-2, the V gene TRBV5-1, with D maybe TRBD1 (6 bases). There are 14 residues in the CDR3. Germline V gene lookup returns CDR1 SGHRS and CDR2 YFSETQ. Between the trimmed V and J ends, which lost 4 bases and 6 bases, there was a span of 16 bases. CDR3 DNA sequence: TGCGCCAGCAGCCCTGCTACAGGGAGTAATGGCTACACCTTC. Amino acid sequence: CASSPATGSNGYTF.